The entry that follows covers one T cell receptor (beta chain) sequence. Its specificity is not known. The data stem from a study of cytomegalovirus exposure and HLA in healthy donors. Broader study findings: Cytomegalovirus association was assigned to some 160 TCR beta chains. Earlier findings revealed that most TCR beta V segments proved productive either about 87% or about 30% of the time.

The PCR had 60 Vbeta and 13 Jbeta primers. Libraries were prepared by immunoSEQ multiplex PCR; TCRdb keeps only in-frame clonotypes and omits some of them. The repertoire holds 110,000 to 150,000 clones, with more than 70% as singletons. After removal of 5 bases from V and 3 bases from J, the junction contained 8 bases not matched to a gene. The CDR3 loop spans 15 amino acids. From germline, CDR1 is SEHNR and CDR2 FQNEAQ (reference sequence). This rearrangement joins TRBV7-9 to TRBJ1-2; TRBD1 matches at 8 bases. The sample comprised PBMCs. This TCR derives from a woman aged 40 to 50 in good health and CMV-seronegative. The CDR3 DNA reads TGTGCCAGCAGCATCCAGGGGGCGGTCTACTATGGCTACACCTTC. Protein product: CASSIQGAVYYGYTF.